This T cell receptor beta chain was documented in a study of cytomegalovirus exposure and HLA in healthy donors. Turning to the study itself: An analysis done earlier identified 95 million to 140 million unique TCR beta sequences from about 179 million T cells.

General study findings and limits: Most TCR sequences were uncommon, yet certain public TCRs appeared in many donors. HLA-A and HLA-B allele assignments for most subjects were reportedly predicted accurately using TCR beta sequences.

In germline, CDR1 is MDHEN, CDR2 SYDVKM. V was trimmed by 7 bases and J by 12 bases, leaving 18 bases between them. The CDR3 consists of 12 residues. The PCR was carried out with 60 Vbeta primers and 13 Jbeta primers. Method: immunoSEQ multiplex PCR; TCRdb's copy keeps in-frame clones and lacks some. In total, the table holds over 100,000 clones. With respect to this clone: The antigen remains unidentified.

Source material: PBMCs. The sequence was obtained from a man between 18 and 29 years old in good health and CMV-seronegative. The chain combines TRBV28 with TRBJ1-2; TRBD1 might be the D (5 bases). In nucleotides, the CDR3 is TGTGCCAGCAACGCCCCCGGACATGGGGACACCTTC. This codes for CASNAPGHGDTF.